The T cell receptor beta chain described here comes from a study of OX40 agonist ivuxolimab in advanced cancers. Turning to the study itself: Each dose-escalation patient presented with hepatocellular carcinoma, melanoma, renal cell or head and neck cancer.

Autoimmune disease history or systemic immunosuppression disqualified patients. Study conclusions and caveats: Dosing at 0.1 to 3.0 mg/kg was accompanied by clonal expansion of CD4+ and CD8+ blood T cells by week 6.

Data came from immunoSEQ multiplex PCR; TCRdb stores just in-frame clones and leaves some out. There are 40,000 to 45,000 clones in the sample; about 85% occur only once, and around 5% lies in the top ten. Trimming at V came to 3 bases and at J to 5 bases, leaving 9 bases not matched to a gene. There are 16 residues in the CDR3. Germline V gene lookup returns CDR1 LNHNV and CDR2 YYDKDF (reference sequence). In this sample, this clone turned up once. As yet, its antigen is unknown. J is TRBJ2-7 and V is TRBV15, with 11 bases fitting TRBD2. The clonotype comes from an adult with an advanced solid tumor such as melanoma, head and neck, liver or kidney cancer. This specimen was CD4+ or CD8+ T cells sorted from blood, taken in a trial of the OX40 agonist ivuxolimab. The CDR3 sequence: CATSRSPSSGRNEQYF. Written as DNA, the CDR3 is TGTGCCACCAGCAGGAGTCCGTCTAGCGGGAGGAACGAGCAGTACTTC.